What follows is one T cell receptor beta chain and its context. Antigen: not known. This entry comes from a study of cytomegalovirus exposure and HLA in healthy donors. The V gene's germline CDR1 is LNHDA and CDR2 SQIVND (reference sequence). The CDR3 sequence is 14 residues long. Trimming took 6 bases from V and 7 from J, leaving 16 bases between them. Primers: 60 Vbeta forward and 13 Jbeta reverse. The data were produced by immunoSEQ multiplex PCR, yet TCRdb's version contains in-frame clones alone and is incomplete. Of approximately 190,000 clones listed, 81% are singletons. Findings and caveats of the study: DRB1 showed the most TCR associations and HLA-C the fewest in a later analysis, as rates varied by HLA locus. Common viral pathogens (according to a later analysis) appeared linked to several of the most significant clusters.

Sequencing input: PBMCs. The receptor was derived from a man aged 50 to 59 in good health and CMV-seronegative. The chain joins TRBV19 to TRBJ2-1; D is possibly TRBD2 (8 bases). CDR3 sequence: CASSPGGGGNEQFF. The CDR3 DNA reads as TGTGCCAGTAGCCCGGGAGGGGGCGGGAATGAGCAGTTCTTC.